This T cell receptor (beta chain) comes out of a study of blood T cell repertoires in COVID-19. Study-level information: Material from acute and convalescent COVID-19 was sourced from the United States, Italy and Spain. The analysed material was cDNA or gDNA that came from T cells, B-cell-depleted T cells, or PBMCs.

Original methodology: Amplification from reference gene primers served as the basis for estimated nucleated cell counts. The table came from immunoSEQ multiplex PCR; TCRdb's copy has only in-frame clones and leaves some out. Clonal size and the V and J genes are those of that table, whereas D and trimming came from the DNA. This table has some 140,000 clones, about 89% appearing once. The TCR originated in a man aged 45 to 65 with acute or convalescent COVID-19. Sequencing was carried out using peripheral blood.

CDR3 region: CAISQGESNQPQHF. CDR3 nucleotides: TGTGCCATCTCACAGGGGGAAAGCAATCAGCCCCAGCATTTT. V is TRBV10-3 and J is TRBJ1-5, with TRBD1 identical over 8 bases. The CDR3 extends over 14 amino acids. CDR1 and CDR2 from the germline V gene are ENHRY and SYGVKD. J was trimmed by 1 base and V by 8 bases; bases with no gene match: 4.